These 13 T cell receptor beta chains share one sample of origin, sequenced in a study of blood T cell repertoires in COVID-19. Sequencing was performed with immunoSEQ multiplex PCR; in TCRdb, only in-frame clones are kept and a portion is missing. The table records around 300,000 clones, more than 80% of them present only once. Sequencing was done on a sample of peripheral blood. All receptors derive from a woman under 40 with active or convalescent COVID-19.

The chain links TRBV7-2 to TRBJ1-2; 7 bases agree with TRBD1. The J segment lost 7 bases and the V segment lost 8 bases, leaving 28 bases of the junction unmatched. Germline lookup yields CDR1 SGHTA and CDR2 FQGNSA. The CDR3 runs 19 residues. The CDR3 region is CASALNTPGATGWNGGYTF. In DNA, the CDR3 is TGTGCCAGCGCTCTTAATACCCCCGGCGCGACAGGGTGGAATGGTGGCTACACCTTC.

This chain uses TRBV6-5 with TRBJ2-7, with 12 bases aligning to TRBD2. V dropped 9 bases and J dropped 5; count of bases not matched to a gene: 5. The CDR3 is made up of 13 amino acids. Germline assignment: CDR1 MNHEY and CDR2 SVGAGI. CDR3: CASLAGGPHEQYF. The CDR3 nucleotides are TGTGCCAGTCTAGCGGGGGGGCCTCACGAGCAGTACTTC.

The CDR3 coding sequence is TGCGCCAGCAGCCCGGGCACAGATAACAGGGGGCATCGGACTGAAGCTTTCTTT. It is translated as CASSPGTDNRGHRTEAFF. The V gene is TRBV5-1, the J gene TRBJ1-1, with 9 bases lining up with TRBD1. V lost 4 bases, J lost 5 bases, and 18 bases stayed unmatched. The length of the CDR3 is 18 residues. Germline values: CDR1 SGHRS, CDR2 YFSETQ.

The chain recombines TRBV7-6 with TRBJ2-7; 8 bases are a match to TRBD1. This CDR3 has 15 amino acids. V lost 1 base, J lost 4 bases, and 6 bases stayed unmatched. Germline loops: CDR1 SGHVS, CDR2 FNYEAQ. The CDR3 DNA reads as TGTGCCAGCAGCTTAGGGACAGGGAACAGTTACGAGCAGTACTTC. Translation: CASSLGTGNSYEQYF.

The chain has TRBV28 and TRBJ1-1, with D maybe TRBD1 (5 bases). The CDR3 consists of 15 residues. Germline assignment: CDR1 MDHEN and CDR2 SYDVKM. Trimming took off 8 bases at V and 2 bases at J, with 18 bases between the two ends. CDR3 loop: CASCPAGNTNTEAFF. For the CDR3, the DNA is TGTGCCAGCTGCCCGGCAGGGAATACTAACACTGAAGCTTTCTTT.

The chain carries TRBV21-1 and TRBJ1-6; the table assigns TRBD1, which was not confirmed against the DNA. TRBV21-1 is shown as a pseudogene. This CDR3 region has 16 residues. The CDR3 DNA is TGTGCCAGCAGCAAAGAGCACGGACAGGGAGACTCACCCCTCCACTTT. Protein: CASSKEHGQGDSPLHF.

This chain links TRBV6-6 with TRBJ2-1, with TRBD1 matching 10 bases. The V and J ends lost 1 base and 5 bases, in that order; junction bases with no gene match: 5. This CDR3 comprises 16 residues. Germline assignment: CDR1 MNHNY and CDR2 SVGAGI (reference sequence). The CDR3 DNA sequence: TGTGCCAGCAGTTACTGGGACAGGGGTGCAAACAATGAGCAGTTCTTC. Residues: CASSYWDRGANNEQFF.

This clone turned up a few times. The DNA is left out, because the CDR3 cannot be placed on it with certainty; the CDR3 is given as TCRdb lists it. V usage is TRBV29-1 and J usage is TRBJ1-4; the tabulated D call, TRBD1, remains unverified against the DNA. A total of 14 residues make up the CDR3, ends included. Germline CDR1 SQVTM, CDR2 ANQGSEA. CDR3 sequence reads: CSVGPGQENEKLFF.

The chain links TRBV5-8 to TRBJ1-1; 8 bases agree with TRBD1. This CDR3 comprises 15 residues. V lost 0 bases and J lost 4; bases outside the gene matches: 5. The V gene's germline CDR1 is SGHTS and CDR2 YDEGEE. This CDR3 is CASSLGLTGGTEAFF. The DNA for the CDR3 is TGTGCCAGCAGCTTGGGACTCACAGGGGGCACTGAAGCTTTCTTT.

The V and J genes are TRBV7-9 and TRBJ1-1; weak D call: TRBD1 (6 bases). Trimming pared 5 bases from V and 3 bases from J, leaving 16 bases between. The CDR3 has 15 residues. Germline-derived CDR1 and CDR2 are SEHNR and FQNEAQ (reference sequence). The CDR3 is CASSARQGLDTEAFF. CDR3 bases: TGTGCCAGCAGCGCCAGGCAGGGGTTGGACACTGAAGCTTTCTTT.

This clone was seen a handful of times. V is TRBV4-1 and J is TRBJ2-1; TRBD2 agrees at 11 bases. CDR1 and CDR2 (germline): MGHRA, YSYEKL. The CDR3 loop spans 16 amino acids. Trimming took 4 bases from V and 3 from J; bases not matched to a gene: 5. CDR3 loop: CASSPRLAGNYNEQFF. CDR3 bases: TGCGCCAGCAGCCCGAGACTAGCGGGGAACTACAATGAGCAGTTCTTC.

This clone occurred once. The rearrangement uses TRBV7-6 and TRBJ1-4; TRBD1 agrees at 10 bases. The V segment lost 5 bases and the J segment 5 bases; nucleotides outside the gene matches: 5. Germline V lookup: CDR1 SGHVS, CDR2 FNYEAQ. The CDR3 is 15 amino acids. Here the CDR3 DNA reads TGTGCCAGCAGCACCGCGACAGGGGGCAATGAAAAACTGTTTTTT. Translated, it gives CASSTATGGNEKLFF.

The chain carries TRBV18 and TRBJ1-1; no firm D call. Germline V lookup: CDR1 KGHSH, CDR2 LQKENI. CDR3 size: 15 residues. Deletions cut 2 bases from V and 1 base from J, with 11 bases between. The CDR3 coding sequence is TGTGCCAGCTCACCAGATTTGGGCAGGAACACTGAAGCTTTCTTT. Protein: CASSPDLGRNTEAFF.